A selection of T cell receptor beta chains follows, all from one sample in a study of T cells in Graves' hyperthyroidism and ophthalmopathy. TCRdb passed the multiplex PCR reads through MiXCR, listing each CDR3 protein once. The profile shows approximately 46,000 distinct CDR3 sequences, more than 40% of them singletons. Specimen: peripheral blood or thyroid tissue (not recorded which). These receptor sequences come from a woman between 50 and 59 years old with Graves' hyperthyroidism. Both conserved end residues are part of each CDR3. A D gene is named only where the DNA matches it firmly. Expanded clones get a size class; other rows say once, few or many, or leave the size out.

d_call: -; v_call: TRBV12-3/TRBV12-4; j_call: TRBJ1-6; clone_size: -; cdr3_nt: TGTGCCAGCTCCGGATCCTATAATTCACCCCTCCACTTT; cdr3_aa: CASSGSYNSPLHF
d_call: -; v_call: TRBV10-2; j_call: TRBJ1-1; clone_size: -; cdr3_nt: TGCGCCAGCAGACAGACCCTGAACACTGAAGCTTTCTTT; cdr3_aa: CASRQTLNTEAFF
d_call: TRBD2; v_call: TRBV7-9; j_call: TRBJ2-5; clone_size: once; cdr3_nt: TGTGCCAGCAGCTGGTCCGGGACTAGCGGGAGAATGGAGACCCAGTACTTC; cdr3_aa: CASSWSGTSGRMETQYF
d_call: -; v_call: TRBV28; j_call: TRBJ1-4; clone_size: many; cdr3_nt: TGTGCCAGCACCCCACAGGCGCCGAATGAAAAACTGTTTTTT; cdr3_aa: CASTPQAPNEKLFF
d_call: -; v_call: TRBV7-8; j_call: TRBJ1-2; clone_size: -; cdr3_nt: TGTGCCAGCAGCCCCATTTCAGGCTCCTATGGCTACACCTTC; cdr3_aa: CASSPISGSYGYTF
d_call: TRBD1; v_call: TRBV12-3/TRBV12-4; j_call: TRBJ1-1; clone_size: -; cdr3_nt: TGTGCCAGCAGTGCCCGACAGGGGTGGGACACTGAAGCTTTCTTT; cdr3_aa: CASSARQGWDTEAFF
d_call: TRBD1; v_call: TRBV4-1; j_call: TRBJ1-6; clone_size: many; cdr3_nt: TGCGCCAGCAGCCACCAGGGGGCAAGGTCACCCCTCCACTTT; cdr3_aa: CASSHQGARSPLHF
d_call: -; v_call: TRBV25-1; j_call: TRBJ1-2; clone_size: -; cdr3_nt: TGTGCCAGCAGTGCTAGAGATAAGGGTTCGGCCTATGGCTACACCTTC; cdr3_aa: CASSARDKGSAYGYTF
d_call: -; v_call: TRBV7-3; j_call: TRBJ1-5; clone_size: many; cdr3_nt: TGTGCCAGCAGCTTAGAGCGAAATCAGCCCCAGCATTTT; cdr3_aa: CASSLERNQPQHF
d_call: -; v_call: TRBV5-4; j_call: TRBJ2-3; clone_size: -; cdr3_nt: TGCGCCAGCAGCCAAGATCGGGAGGATACGCAGTATTTT; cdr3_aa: CASSQDREDTQYF
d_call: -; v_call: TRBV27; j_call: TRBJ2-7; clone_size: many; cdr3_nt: TGTGCCAGCAGCCCGGGACGGTTCTACGAGCAGTACTTC; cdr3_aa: CASSPGRFYEQYF
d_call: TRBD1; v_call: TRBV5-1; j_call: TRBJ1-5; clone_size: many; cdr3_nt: TGCGCCAGCAGCCCCCGGGACAGGGTGCTTCAGCCCCAGCATTTT; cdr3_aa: CASSPRDRVLQPQHF
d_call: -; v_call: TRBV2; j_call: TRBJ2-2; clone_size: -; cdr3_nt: TGTGCCAGCAGCCAAGAACCCGGCGCCACCGGGGAGCTGTTTTTT; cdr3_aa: CASSQEPGATGELFF
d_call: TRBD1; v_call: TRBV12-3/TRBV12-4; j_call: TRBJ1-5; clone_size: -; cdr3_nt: TGTGCCAGCAGTTTCGGACAGGGAAATCAGCCCCAGCATTTT; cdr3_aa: CASSFGQGNQPQHF
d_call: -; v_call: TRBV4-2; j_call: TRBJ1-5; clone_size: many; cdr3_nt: TGTGCCAGCAGCCTAAGCGCTTGGGGGCCCCAGCATTTT; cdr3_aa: CASSLSAWGPQHF
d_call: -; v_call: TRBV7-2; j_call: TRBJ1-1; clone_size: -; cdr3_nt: TGTGCCAGCAGCGTAGGAGTCGGAGCTAACACTGAAGCTTTCTTT; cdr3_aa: CASSVGVGANTEAFF
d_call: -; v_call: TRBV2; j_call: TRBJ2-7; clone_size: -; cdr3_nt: TGTGCCAGCAGAGGGGGGGGGTCCTACGAGCAGTACTTC; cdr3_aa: CASRGGGSYEQYF
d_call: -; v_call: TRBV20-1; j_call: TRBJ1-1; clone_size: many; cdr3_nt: TGCAGTGCTAGAGAGGGGGGTAGGCCGGAAGCTTTCTTT; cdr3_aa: CSAREGGRPEAFF
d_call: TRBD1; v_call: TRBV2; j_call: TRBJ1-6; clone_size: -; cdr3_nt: TGTGCCAGCAGTGACGAGTCAGGGGGGAGTTCACCCCTCCACTTT; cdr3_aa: CASSDESGGSSPLHF
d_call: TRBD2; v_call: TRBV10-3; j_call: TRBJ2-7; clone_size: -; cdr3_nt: TGTGCCATCAGTGAGACTAGCGGGAGCTCCTACGAGCAGTACTTC; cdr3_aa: CAISETSGSSYEQYF
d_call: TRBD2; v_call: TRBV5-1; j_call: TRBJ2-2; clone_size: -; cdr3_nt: TGCGCCAGCAGTTTAAAGCTCCCATGGACTAGCGGGAGAGGGATCACCGGGGAGCTGTTTTTT; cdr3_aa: CASSLKLPWTSGRGITGELFF
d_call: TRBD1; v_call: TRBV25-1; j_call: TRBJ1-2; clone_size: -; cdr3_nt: TGTGCCAGCAGCGGACGACAGGGGGCGAACTATGGCTACACCTTC; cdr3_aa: CASSGRQGANYGYTF
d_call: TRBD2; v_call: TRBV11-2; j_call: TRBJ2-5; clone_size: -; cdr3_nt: TGTGCCAGCAGCTGGACTAGCGGGAGAGGTGAGACCCAGTACTTC; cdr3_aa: CASSWTSGRGETQYF
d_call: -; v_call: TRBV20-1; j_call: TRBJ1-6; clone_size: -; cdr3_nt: TGCAGTGCCCGGGGGGATTATAATCCACCCCTCCACTTT; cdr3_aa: CSARGDYNPPLHF
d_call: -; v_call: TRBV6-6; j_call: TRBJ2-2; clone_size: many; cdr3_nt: TGTGCCAGCACCGCCACCGGGGAGCTGTTTTTT; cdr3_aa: CASTATGELFF
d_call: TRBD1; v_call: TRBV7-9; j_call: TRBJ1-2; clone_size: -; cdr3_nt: TGTGCCAGCAGCTCAGGACAGGGACACGGCTACACCTTC; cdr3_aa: CASSSGQGHGYTF
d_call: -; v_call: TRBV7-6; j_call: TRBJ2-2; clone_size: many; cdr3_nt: TGTGCCAGCAGCCTAGAGACCCCCGGGAACACCGGGGAGCTGTTTTTT; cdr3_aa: CASSLETPGNTGELFF
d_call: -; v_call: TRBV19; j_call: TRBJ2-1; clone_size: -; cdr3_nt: TGTGCCAGTAGTGACCAGGGGGGAGTAAGTGAGCAGTTCTTC; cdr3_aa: CASSDQGGVSEQFF
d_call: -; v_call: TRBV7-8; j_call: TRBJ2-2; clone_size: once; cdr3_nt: TGTGCCAGCAGCTTAAGTGACAGGGGGGAGCTGTTTTTT; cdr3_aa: CASSLSDRGELFF
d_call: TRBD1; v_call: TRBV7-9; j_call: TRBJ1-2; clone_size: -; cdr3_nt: TGTGCCAGCAGCTACGGACAGGGGATGGGTGGCTACACCTTC; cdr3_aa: CASSYGQGMGGYTF
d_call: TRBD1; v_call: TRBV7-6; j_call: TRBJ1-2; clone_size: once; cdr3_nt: TGTGCCAGCAGCTTTCCCCCGGGACAGGGGGCAAGTTATGGCTACACCTTC; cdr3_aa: CASSFPPGQGASYGYTF
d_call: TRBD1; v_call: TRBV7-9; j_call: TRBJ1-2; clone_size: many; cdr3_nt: TGTGCCAGCTACGCCTGGGACAGATCTACTTATGGCTACACCTTC; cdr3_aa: CASYAWDRSTYGYTF
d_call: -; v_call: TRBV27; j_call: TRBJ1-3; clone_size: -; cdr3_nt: TGTGCCAGCCAGGCTGACTCTGGAAACACCATATATTTT; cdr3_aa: CASQADSGNTIYF
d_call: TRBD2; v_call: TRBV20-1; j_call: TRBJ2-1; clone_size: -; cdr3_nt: TGCAGTGCTAGAGACAGTCTAGCGGGAGGACATGAGCAGTTCTTC; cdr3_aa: CSARDSLAGGHEQFF
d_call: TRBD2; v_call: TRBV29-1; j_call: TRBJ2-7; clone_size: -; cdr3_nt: TGCAGCGTCCATCGACTAGCGGGAGGGACAGCCCTCGGCGAGCAGTACTTC; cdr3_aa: CSVHRLAGGTALGEQYF
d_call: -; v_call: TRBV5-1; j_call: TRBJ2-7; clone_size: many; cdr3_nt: TGCGCCAGCAGCAAGGCGGACAGCCCTCACTCCTACGAGCAGTACTTC; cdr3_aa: CASSKADSPHSYEQYF
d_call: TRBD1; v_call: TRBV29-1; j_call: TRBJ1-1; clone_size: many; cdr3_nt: TGCAGCGTTGAACGGGACAGGGCAACTGAAGCTTTCTTT; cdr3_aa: CSVERDRATEAFF
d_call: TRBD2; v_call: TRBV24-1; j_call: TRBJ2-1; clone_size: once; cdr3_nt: TGTGCCACCAGTCGGGGGACTAGCGGGAACGGAGAGTTCTTC; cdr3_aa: CATSRGTSGNGEFF
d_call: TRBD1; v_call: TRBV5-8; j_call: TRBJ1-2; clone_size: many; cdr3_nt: TGTGCCAGCAGCTTGGGGTCAGGGGGGCGAGAGAACTATGGCTACACCTTC; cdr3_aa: CASSLGSGGRENYGYTF
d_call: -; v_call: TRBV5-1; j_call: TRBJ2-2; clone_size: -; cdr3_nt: TGCGCCAGCAGCTTCGAGGTGCCCGGGGAGCTGTTTTTT; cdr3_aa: CASSFEVPGELFF
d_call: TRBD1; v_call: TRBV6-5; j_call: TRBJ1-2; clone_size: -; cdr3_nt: TGTGCCAGCAGTACCCGGGACAGTGATAACTATGGCTACACCTTC; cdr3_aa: CASSTRDSDNYGYTF
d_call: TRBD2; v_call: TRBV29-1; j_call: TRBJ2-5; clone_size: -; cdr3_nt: TGCAGCGTTGAGAGGCTAGCGGCAAGGACCCAGTACTTC; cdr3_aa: CSVERLAARTQYF
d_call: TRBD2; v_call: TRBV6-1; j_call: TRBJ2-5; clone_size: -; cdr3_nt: TGTGCCATCGGACTAGCGGGAGCGGTGGAGACCCAGTACTTC; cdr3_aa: CAIGLAGAVETQYF
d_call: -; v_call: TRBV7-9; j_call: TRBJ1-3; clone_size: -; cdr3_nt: TGTGCCAGCAGCCCCGGGGGCGGGAACACCATATATTTT; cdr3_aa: CASSPGGGNTIYF
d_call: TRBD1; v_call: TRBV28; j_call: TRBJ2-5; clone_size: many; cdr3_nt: TGTGCCAGCAGTTTATGGGGGACAGCCACCCAAGAGACCCAGTACTTC; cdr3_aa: CASSLWGTATQETQYF
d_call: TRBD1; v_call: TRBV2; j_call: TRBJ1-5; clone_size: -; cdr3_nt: TGTGCCAGCAGAGCGGGACAGGGGAGTCAGCCCCAGCATTTT; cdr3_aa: CASRAGQGSQPQHF
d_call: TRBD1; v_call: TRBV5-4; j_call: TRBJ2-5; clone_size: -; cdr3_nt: TGTGCCAGCAGCTTCTGGGACAGGAGGGAAGGGGCCCAGTACTTC; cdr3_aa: CASSFWDRREGAQYF
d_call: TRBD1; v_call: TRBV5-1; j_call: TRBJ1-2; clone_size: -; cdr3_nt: TGCGCCAGCAGCCGGGACAGGGGCCCCCACTATGGCTACACCTTC; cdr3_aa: CASSRDRGPHYGYTF
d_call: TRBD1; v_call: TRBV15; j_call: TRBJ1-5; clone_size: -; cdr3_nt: TGTGCCACCAGCAGCCAAGAGTCCCCGAGACAGGGCGTCGCCCAGCATTTT; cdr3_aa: CATSSQESPRQGVAQHF
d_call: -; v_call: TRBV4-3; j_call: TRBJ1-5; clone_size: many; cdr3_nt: TGCGCCAGCAGCCAAGAGCCAGGGATGGGGAACCCCCAGCATTTT; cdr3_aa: CASSQEPGMGNPQHF
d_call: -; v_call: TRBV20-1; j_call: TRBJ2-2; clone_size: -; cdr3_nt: TGCAGTGCTAGAAGGCAGCCGAACACCGGGGAGCTGTACTTC; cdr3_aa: CSARRQPNTGELYF
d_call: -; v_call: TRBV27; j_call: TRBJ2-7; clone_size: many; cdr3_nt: TGTGCCAGCGCCGACCGATTTTACGAGCAGTACTTC; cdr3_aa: CASADRFYEQYF